Below, one T cell receptor (gamma chain) is given with its context. The target antigen is unknown. Purity of the sorted Vdelta1+ thymocytes ranged from 98% to 99.6%. With 0 bases clipped from V and 8 bases from J, the junction kept 7 bases outside the gene matches. Germline values: CDR1 EGSTGY, CDR2 YDSYTSSV. This CDR3 has 13 amino acids. The data were obtained in a study of Vδ1+ human thymocytes. Findings and limits, study-wide: Thymic TRG and TRD repertoires appeared highly polyclonal, with Gaussian CDR3 length distributions. TRD repertoires were essentially private, unlike widely shared TRG clonotypes. Despite high sort purity, roughly 20% of thymic T cell receptor delta sequences were Vdelta2.

Sequences come from RNA converted to cDNA by reverse transcription. The CDR3 regions were amplified by multiplex PCR from V-gene primers to a constant-region primer. TCRdb re-called clones from the multiplex PCR reads using CATT. The sample includes 35,000 or so gamma-chain clones, 20% to 25% of them seen just once. Sequencing input: Vdelta1+ gamma-delta thymocytes from the thymus. Subset specified: FACS-sorted CD3+ TCRalphabeta- TCRVdelta1+ TCRVdelta2- thymocytes. The clonotype comes from a girl less than two years old who had congenital heart surgery. This chain joins TRGV4 and TRGJ1 or TRGJ2. CDR3 bases: TGTGCCACCTGGGATGGGCGTAGGCATAAGAAACTCTTT. Translated, it gives CATWDGRRHKKLF.